This TCR beta chain is drawn from a study of Graves' ophthalmopathy and Graves' hyperthyroidism. Trimming stripped 6 bases from V and 7 bases from J, with 13 bases between. The germline V gene encodes CDR1 SEHNR and CDR2 FQNEAQ (reference sequence). The CDR3 sequence is 12 residues long. TCR beta CDR3 regions were amplified from RNA transcripts. Second-round multiplex PCR came after first-round RT-PCR with HTBI primers. From the multiplex PCR reads, TCRdb called clonotypes with MiXCR, one entry per CDR3 protein. The sample has around 600,000 distinct CDR3 sequences, just over 40% seen once. The origin of this receptor is an adult man with Graves' ophthalmopathy. Sequenced material: peripheral blood. V and J are TRBV7-9 and TRBJ2-7; D possibly uses TRBD1 or TRBD2 (6 bases each). The CDR3 loop reads CASRRAGTEQYF. Written as DNA, the CDR3 is TGTGCCAGCAGACGCGCGGGGACAGAGCAGTACTTC.